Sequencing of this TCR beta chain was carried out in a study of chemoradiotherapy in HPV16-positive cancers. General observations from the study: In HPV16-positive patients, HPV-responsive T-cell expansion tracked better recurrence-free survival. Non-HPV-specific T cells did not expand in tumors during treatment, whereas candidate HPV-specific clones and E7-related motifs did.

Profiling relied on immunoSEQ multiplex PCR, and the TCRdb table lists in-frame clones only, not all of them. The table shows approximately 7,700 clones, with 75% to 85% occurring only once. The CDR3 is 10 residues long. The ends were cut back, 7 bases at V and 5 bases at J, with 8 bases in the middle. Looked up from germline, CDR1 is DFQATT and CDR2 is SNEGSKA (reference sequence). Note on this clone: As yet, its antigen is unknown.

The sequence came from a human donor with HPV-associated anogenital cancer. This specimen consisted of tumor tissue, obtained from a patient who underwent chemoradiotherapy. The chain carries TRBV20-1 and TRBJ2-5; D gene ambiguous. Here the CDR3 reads CSVSAETQYF. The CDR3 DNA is TGCAGTGTCTCGGCGGAGACCCAGTACTTC.